The 25 T cell receptor beta chains in this list originate from one sample, sequenced in a study of OX40 agonist ivuxolimab in advanced cancers. Sequencing was performed with immunoSEQ multiplex PCR; in TCRdb, only in-frame clones are kept and a portion is missing. Of approximately 35,000 clones in the sample, about 80% were seen once. Sequencing used CD4+ or CD8+ T cells sorted from blood, obtained in a trial of the OX40 agonist ivuxolimab. The receptors were gathered from an adult with an advanced solid tumor such as melanoma, head and neck, liver or kidney cancer.

The V gene is TRBV19, the J gene TRBJ2-2, with D possibly called TRBD1 or TRBD2 (6 bases each). Trimming cost V 5 bases and J 3 bases, with 13 bases left between them. CDR1 and CDR2 (germline): LNHDA, SQIVND (reference sequence). The CDR3 totals 15 residues. The CDR3, as DNA: TGTGCCAGTAGTGTGGGGGGCCGTTACACCGGGGAGCTGTTTTTT. This gives the protein CASSVGGRYTGELFF.

This clone was seen only once. J is TRBJ2-3 and V is TRBV7-3; 12 nucleotides agree with TRBD2. Unmatched junction bases numbered 5, after V lost 2 bases and J lost 5 bases. The CDR3 has 16 amino acids. Germline CDR1 and CDR2: SGHTA and FQGTGA. This chain's CDR3 is CASSLLAGGLGDTQYF. The CDR3 DNA reads TGTGCCAGCAGCTTACTAGCGGGGGGGCTTGGAGATACGCAGTATTTT.

The chain couples TRBV29-1 to TRBJ2-7; a weak D match, TRBD2 (5 bases). The CDR3 contains 13 residues. V was trimmed by 5 bases and J by 3 bases, leaving 14 bases between them. CDR1 SQVTM and CDR2 ANQGSEA come from the germline V gene. The CDR3 region has the DNA TGCAGCGTTCTCTCACTGGCGGGCTACGAGCAGTACTTC. This translates into CSVLSLAGYEQYF.

The rearrangement links TRBV6-5 to TRBJ1-1, with TRBD1 as a possible D gene (5 bases). Trimming left V 0 bases short and J 6 bases short, with 11 bases between. The CDR3 loop spans 14 amino acids. Germline V gives CDR1 MNHEY, CDR2 SVGAGI. This CDR3 is CASSYSPGDSEAFF. The CDR3 region has the DNA TGTGCCAGCAGTTACTCGCCGGGGGATTCTGAAGCTTTCTTT.

This chain links TRBV7-9 with TRBJ1-6; D is ambiguous. The ends were cut back, 3 bases at V and 5 bases at J, with 5 bases in the middle. The germline CDR1 and CDR2 sequences are SEHNR and FQNEAQ (reference sequence). The CDR3 runs 13 residues. CDR3 loop: CASSFSDNSPLHF. CDR3 in DNA: TGTGCCAGCAGCTTTTCGGATAATTCACCCCTCCACTTT.

This chain uses TRBV6-1 with TRBJ2-3, with 11 positions matching TRBD2. With V trimmed by 2 bases and J by 4 bases, 5 bases remained unmatched. The CDR3 runs 16 residues. The germline V gene has CDR1 MNHNS and CDR2 SASEGT. The CDR3 loop is CASSESSGGASDTQYF. The CDR3 bases are TGTGCCAGCAGTGAAAGTAGCGGGGGGGCATCAGATACGCAGTATTTT.

V is TRBV12-5 and J is TRBJ1-2; 7 bases align to TRBD1. Germline loops: CDR1 LGHNT, CDR2 FRNRAP. Trimming at V came to 4 bases and at J to 4 bases, leaving 18 bases not matched to a gene. The length of the CDR3 is 18 residues. The DNA for the CDR3 is TGTGCTAGTGGTTCCCCTGGATCGGGGACAGAGAACCTCTATGGCTACACCTTC. Its protein product is CASGSPGSGTENLYGYTF.

The chain recombines TRBV7-2 with TRBJ2-2; TRBD1 is a possible D gene (6 bases). Germline V gene lookup returns CDR1 SGHTA and CDR2 FQGNSA. V was trimmed by 3 bases and J by 5 bases, leaving 10 bases between them. The CDR3 covers 14 residues. The CDR3 coding sequence is TGTGCCAGCAGCTTGGGGGCACAAACCGGGGAGCTGTTTTTT. Its translation: CASSLGAQTGELFF.

This clone was recorded only once. The chain is built from TRBV30 and TRBJ1-1; tentatively, D is TRBD1 (5 bases). The CDR3 extends over 13 amino acids. Germline CDR1 GTSNPN, CDR2 SVGIG (reference sequence). V was cut by 3 bases and J by 4 bases, with 12 bases left in between. CDR3 in amino acids: CAWRGGGGTEAFF. The CDR3 DNA follows: TGTGCCTGGAGGGGGGGAGGAGGCACTGAAGCTTTCTTT.

The rearrangement joins TRBV10-3 to TRBJ2-3; TRBD2 matches at 8 bases. The V segment lost 2 bases and the J segment 1 base; nucleotides outside the gene matches: 2. There are 15 residues in the CDR3. The germline V gene has CDR1 ENHRY and CDR2 SYGVKD. The CDR3 DNA reads as TGTGCCATCAGTGAGGTCGGGGGGGGCACAGATACGCAGTATTTT. Encoded protein: CAISEVGGGTDTQYF.

The chain carries TRBV6-5 and TRBJ1-5; perhaps TRBD1 as D (5 bases). V lost 2 bases to trimming and J lost 5 bases, with 7 bases between them. In germline, CDR1 is MNHEY, CDR2 SVGAGI. This CDR3 is built from 13 residues. Here the CDR3 DNA reads TGTGCCAGCAGTTACAGCAGGGATCAGCCCCAGCATTTT. Protein product: CASSYSRDQPQHF.

The count of this clone is one. The CDR3 reads CASRETLSNQPQHF. DNA of the CDR3: TGCGCCAGCAGGGAGACACTTAGCAATCAGCCCCAGCATTTT. V and J are TRBV10-2 and TRBJ1-5; D ambiguous. Germline V gene sequence: CDR1 WSHSY, CDR2 SAAADI. V was trimmed by 6 bases and J by 0 bases, leaving 9 bases between them. The CDR3 is made up of 14 amino acids.

This clone was counted once. The chain joins TRBV15 to TRBJ1-5; D not certain. The CDR3 length is 11 residues. Between the trimmed V and J ends, which lost 0 bases and 9 bases, there was a span of 3 bases. The V gene's germline CDR1 is LNHNV and CDR2 YYDKDF (reference sequence). CDR3 amino acids: CATSRDGPQHF. The CDR3 DNA follows: TGTGCCACCAGCAGAGATGGGCCCCAGCATTTT. The whole variable domain, filled in from reference TRBV15 and TRBJ1-5, reads DAMVIQNPRYQVTQFGKPVTLSCSQTLNHNVMYWYQQKSSQAPKLLFHYYDKDFNNEADTPDNFQSRRPNTSFCFLDIRSPGLGDTAMYLCATSRDGPQHFGDGTRLSIL.

The chain carries TRBV2 and TRBJ1-3; D is unresolved. CDR3 length: 13 residues. CDR1 and CDR2 from the germline V gene are SNHLY and FYNNEI. The germline V and J ends were trimmed by 11 bases and 0 bases, with 11 bases remaining between them. This CDR3 is CAFRQPSGNTIYF. The CDR3 DNA sequence: TGTGCCTTCCGGCAGCCCTCTGGAAACACCATATATTTT. The whole variable domain, remainder taken from reference TRBV2 and TRBJ1-3, is EPEVTQTPSHQVTQMGQEVILRCVPISNHLYFYWYRQILGQKVEFLVSFYNNEISEKSEIFDDQFSVERPDGSNFTLKIRSTKLEDSAMYFCAFRQPSGNTIYFGEGSWLTVV.

J is TRBJ1-6 and V is TRBV6-5; TRBD1 matches 8 bases. Trimming cost V 2 bases and J 11 bases; bases outside gene matches: 5. The CDR3 sequence is 14 residues long. Germline V CDR1 and CDR2: MNHEY, SVGAGI. Written as DNA, the CDR3 is TGTGCCAGCAGTTACCGAAACAGGGGGACACCCCTCCACTTT. Translating it yields CASSYRNRGTPLHF.

There are a few counts of this clone. This rearrangement joins TRBV9 to TRBJ2-5; the D is unclear. CDR3 length: 15 amino acids. Germline V gene data show CDR1 as SGDLS and CDR2 as YYNGEE. Between the trimmed V and J ends, which lost 0 bases and 2 bases, there was a span of 11 bases. The CDR3 coding sequence is TGTGCCAGCAGCGTAGTCCTCGGCCCGCAAGAGACCCAGTACTTC. As protein: CASSVVLGPQETQYF.

The chain combines TRBV10-1 with TRBJ2-3; TRBD1 might be the D (5 bases). V lost 1 base to trimming and J lost 5 bases, with 16 bases between them. Germline CDR1 and CDR2: WNHNN and SYGVQD (reference sequence). The CDR3 covers 16 residues. The CDR3 bases are TGCGCCAGCAGTGAGTTCGGGCAGGGTGGGCGAGATACGCAGTATTTT. Translated: CASSEFGQGGRDTQYF.

This clone was detected only once. The chain links TRBV4-1 to TRBJ2-2; tentative D call: TRBD2 (6 bases). V gave up 1 base and J gave up 0 bases, with 15 bases separating them. This CDR3 region has 18 residues. Looked up from germline, CDR1 is MGHRA and CDR2 is YSYEKL. The DNA for the CDR3 is TGCGCCAGCAGCCAAGCCGAAAGCGGGCGGGCGAACACCGGGGAGCTGTTTTTT. It translates to CASSQAESGRANTGELFF.

The J gene is TRBJ1-5, the V gene TRBV28; D gene uncertain. V was cut by 9 bases and J by 2 bases, with 8 bases left in between. This CDR3 comprises 12 residues. Germline V gives CDR1 MDHEN, CDR2 SYDVKM. CDR3 sequence (DNA): TGTGCCAGTACGGCTGGCAATCAGCCCCAGCATTTT. As protein: CASTAGNQPQHF.

V is TRBV5-1 and J is TRBJ2-1, with D perhaps TRBD1 (6 bases). Per germline, CDR1 SGHRS and CDR2 YFSETQ. V lost 7 bases, J lost 3 bases, and 17 bases lay in between. The CDR3 is 15 residues long. The CDR3 region has the DNA TGCGCCAGCCCTTTCAGACAGGCTATCTACAATGAGCAGTTCTTC. Its protein product is CASPFRQAIYNEQFF. Filled out from reference TRBV5-1 and TRBJ2-1, the complete variable domain reads KAGVTQTPRYLIKTRGQQVTLSCSPISGHRSVSWYQQTPGQGLQFLFEYFSETQRNKGNFPGRFSGRQFSNSRSEMNVSTLELGDSALYLCASPFRQAIYNEQFFGPGTRLTVL.

The chain couples TRBV2 to TRBJ2-7; TRBD1 agrees at 10 bases. CDR3 length: 15 residues. The germline CDR1 and CDR2 sequences are SNHLY and FYNNEI. V was pared by 7 bases and J by 3 bases, with 9 bases of the junction left unmatched. CDR3 residues: CASTPRGQGIYEQYF. The CDR3 coding sequence is TGTGCCAGCACCCCGAGGGGACAGGGGATCTACGAGCAGTACTTC.

This clone was detected only once. CDR3 loop: CASSVDRGYEQYF. The CDR3 region has the DNA TGTGCCAGCAGCGTGGACAGGGGCTACGAGCAGTACTTC. The genes are TRBV6-4 and TRBJ2-7; 9 bases match TRBD1. After removal of 6 bases from V and 3 bases from J, the junction contained 3 bases not matched to a gene. This CDR3 is 13 amino acids long. Germline V gives CDR1 MRHNA, CDR2 SNTAGT.

This clone was seen only once. V is TRBV4-1 and J is TRBJ1-5, with D possibly being TRBD1 (5 bases). The V end lost 0 bases, the J end lost 13 bases, and 13 bases lay between the germline ends. Germline values: CDR1 MGHRA, CDR2 YSYEKL. The length of the CDR3 is 13 residues. The CDR3 loop is CASSQDSGTRQHF. The CDR3 bases are TGCGCCAGCAGCCAAGATTCCGGGACCCGTCAGCATTTT.

V usage is TRBV5-6 and J usage is TRBJ2-7; 9 bases fit TRBD2. The germline V gene has CDR1 SGHDT and CDR2 YYEEEE. The CDR3 runs to 15 residues. Losses at the gene ends were 1 base for V and 2 bases for J; bases not matched to a gene: 4. The CDR3 region is CASSLMERGAYEQYF. The CDR3 bases are TGTGCCAGCAGCTTGATGGAGCGGGGGGCCTACGAGCAGTACTTC.

V usage is TRBV4-1 and J usage is TRBJ2-3, with 9 nucleotides matching TRBD2. Germline assignment: CDR1 MGHRA and CDR2 YSYEKL. The CDR3 totals 17 residues. Trimming at V came to 0 bases and at J to 4 bases, leaving 8 bases not matched to a gene. DNA for the CDR3: TGCGCCAGCAGCCAAGACCCCAGCGGGGGGTTCTCAGATACGCAGTATTTT. Amino acid sequence: CASSQDPSGGFSDTQYF.